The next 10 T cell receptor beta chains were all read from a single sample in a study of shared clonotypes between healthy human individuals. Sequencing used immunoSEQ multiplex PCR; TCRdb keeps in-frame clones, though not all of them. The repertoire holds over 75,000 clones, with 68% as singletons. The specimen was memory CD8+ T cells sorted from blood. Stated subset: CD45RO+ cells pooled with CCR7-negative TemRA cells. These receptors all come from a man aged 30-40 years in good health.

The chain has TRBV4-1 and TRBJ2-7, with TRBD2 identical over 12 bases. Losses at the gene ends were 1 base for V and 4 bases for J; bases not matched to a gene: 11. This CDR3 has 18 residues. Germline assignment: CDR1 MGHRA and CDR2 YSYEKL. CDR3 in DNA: TGCGCCAGCAGCCAAGCGATCTGGTCTAGCGGGAGGGCGTACGAGCAGTACTTC. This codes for CASSQAIWSSGRAYEQYF.

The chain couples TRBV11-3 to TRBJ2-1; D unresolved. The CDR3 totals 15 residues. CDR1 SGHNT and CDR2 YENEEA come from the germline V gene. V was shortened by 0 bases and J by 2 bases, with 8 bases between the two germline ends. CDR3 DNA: TGTGCCAGCAGCTTAGATCTCCAGCCCTACAATGAGCAGTTCTTC. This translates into CASSLDLQPYNEQFF.

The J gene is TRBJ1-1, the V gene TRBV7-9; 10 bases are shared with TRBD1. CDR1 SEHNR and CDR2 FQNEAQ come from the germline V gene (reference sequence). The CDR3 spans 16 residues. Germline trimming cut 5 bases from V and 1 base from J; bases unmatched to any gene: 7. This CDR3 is CASSPGTGEENTEAFF. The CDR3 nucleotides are TGTGCCAGCAGCCCCGGGACAGGGGAAGAGAACACTGAAGCTTTCTTT.

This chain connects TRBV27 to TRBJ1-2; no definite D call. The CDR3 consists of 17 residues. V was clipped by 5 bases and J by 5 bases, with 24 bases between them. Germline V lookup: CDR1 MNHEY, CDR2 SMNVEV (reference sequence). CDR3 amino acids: CASSGSGIPTLGYGYTF. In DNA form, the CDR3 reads TGTGCCAGCAGTGGATCAGGCATCCCGACTCTTGGGTATGGCTACACCTTC.

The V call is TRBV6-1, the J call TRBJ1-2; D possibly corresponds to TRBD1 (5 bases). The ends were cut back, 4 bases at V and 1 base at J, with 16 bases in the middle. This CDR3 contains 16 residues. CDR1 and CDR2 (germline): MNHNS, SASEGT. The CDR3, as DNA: TGTGCCAGCAGTGGGGGCCCGGCGGGAGATAACTATGGCTACACCTTC. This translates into CASSGGPAGDNYGYTF.

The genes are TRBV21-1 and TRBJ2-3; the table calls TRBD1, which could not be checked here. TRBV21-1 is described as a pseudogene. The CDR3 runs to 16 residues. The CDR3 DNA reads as TGTGCCAGCAGTTTCGAGATAACAGTCATGCAAGATACGCAGTATTTT. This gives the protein CASSFEITVMQDTQYF.

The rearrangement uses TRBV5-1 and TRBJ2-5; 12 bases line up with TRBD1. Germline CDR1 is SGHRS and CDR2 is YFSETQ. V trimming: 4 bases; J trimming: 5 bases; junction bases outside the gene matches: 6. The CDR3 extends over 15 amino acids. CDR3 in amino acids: CASSAGTGGMETQYF. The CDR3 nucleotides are TGCGCCAGCAGCGCCGGGACAGGGGGCATGGAGACCCAGTACTTC.

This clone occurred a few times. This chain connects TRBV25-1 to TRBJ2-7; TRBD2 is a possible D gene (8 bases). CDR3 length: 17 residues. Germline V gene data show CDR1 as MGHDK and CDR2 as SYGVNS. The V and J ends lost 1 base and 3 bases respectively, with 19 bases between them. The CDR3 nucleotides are TGTGCCAGCAGTGAATCGGGAGGGGGCGCATTAAACTACGAGCAGTACTTC. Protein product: CASSESGGGALNYEQYF.

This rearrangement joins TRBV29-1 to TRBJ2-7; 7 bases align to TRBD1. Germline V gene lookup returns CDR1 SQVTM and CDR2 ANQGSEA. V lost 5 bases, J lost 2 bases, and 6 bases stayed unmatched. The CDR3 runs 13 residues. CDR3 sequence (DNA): TGCAGCGTTCCGGGACAGAATACCTACGAGCAGTACTTC. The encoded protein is CSVPGQNTYEQYF.

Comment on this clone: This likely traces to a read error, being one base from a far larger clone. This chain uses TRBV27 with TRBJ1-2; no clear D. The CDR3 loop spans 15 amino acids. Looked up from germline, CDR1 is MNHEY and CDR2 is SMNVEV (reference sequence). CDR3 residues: CASSTSPPGLYSYTF. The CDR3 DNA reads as TGTGCCAGCAGCACATCTCCGCCAGGTCTCTATAGCTACACCTTC.